The entry below describes one TCR beta chain. The antigen remains undetermined. The data stem from a study of cytomegalovirus exposure and HLA in healthy donors. Per the germline V gene, CDR1 is SGHVS and CDR2 is FNYEAQ. This CDR3 has 14 residues. The V end lost 4 bases, the J end lost 2 bases, and 11 bases lay between the germline ends. Study-wide points: Using a false discovery rate of 0.05, a later analysis showed that approximately 16,000 TCR beta sequences were associated with HLA alleles. Most TCR sequences proved rare, with some public TCRs found in many donors.

Primers for the PCR totalled 60 Vbeta and 13 Jbeta. Data came from immunoSEQ multiplex PCR; TCRdb stores just in-frame clones and leaves some out. The table lists some 100,000 clones, around three quarters of them singletons. V gene TRBV7-6 combines with J gene TRBJ1-2, with a possible D match to TRBD1 (6 bases). This clonotype was obtained from a man aged 35 to 55 in good health and CMV-seropositive. Sequenced input: PBMCs. The CDR3: CASSSGTGNYGYTF. Here the CDR3 DNA reads TGTGCCAGCAGCTCCGGTACAGGGAACTATGGCTACACCTTC.